This T cell receptor (beta chain) was recovered during a study of cytomegalovirus exposure and HLA in healthy donors. Study-wide points: Usually a TCR sequence was rare, but some public TCRs were found in many donors. Reported findings show TCR beta sequences accurately forecast HLA-A and HLA-B alleles in most subjects. Roughly uniform depth of sequencing across donors was assumed in presence/absence analyses.

Comment on this clone: Its specificity is not known.

The CDR3 sequence is 14 residues long. Trimming stripped 3 bases from V and 1 base from J, with 8 bases between. Germline CDR1 reads SGHDT; CDR2 reads YYEEEE. With 60 Vbeta and 13 Jbeta primers, the PCR was carried out. Sequenced by immunoSEQ multiplex PCR; TCRdb stores in-frame clones only, minus some. Found here are roughly 80,000 clones; the top ten clones hold 1.1%. The origin of this receptor is a woman aged 25-40 years in good health and CMV-seronegative. Sequenced material: PBMCs. The genes are TRBV5-6 and TRBJ1-3; possible D gene TRBD1, 6 bases. The CDR3 nucleotides read TGTGCCAGCAGCTACCAGGGGTCTGGAAACACCATATATTTT. Translated, it gives CASSYQGSGNTIYF.